Listed below are T cell receptor beta chains from one sample, sequenced in a study of T cell repertoires in cytomegalovirus infection. TCRdb re-derived calls from the reads in MiXCR, one entry per CDR3 protein. The sample records fewer than 700,000 distinct CDR3 sequences, 24% being singletons. The sequencing input was CD8+ T cells from PBMCs. Receptors were obtained from a human donor in good health (CMV status not recorded). Some clones in this sample may be carry-over from other donors' samples. Each CDR3 is given with its conserved first and last residue. Each record gives: V gene, D gene, J gene, clone size, CDR3 DNA, CDR3 protein. A D gene is named only where the DNA matches it firmly. The size entry is marked missing in some rows and otherwise reads once, few, many or a size class.

V: TRBV25-1
D: TRBD2
J: TRBJ2-3
size: -
DNA: TGTGCCAGCCCCACTCTAGGACTAGCGGGAAAGTTCCCCACAGATACGCAGTATTTT
CDR3: CASPTLGLAGKFPTDTQYF

V: TRBV5-1
D: -
J: TRBJ1-2
size: few
DNA: TGCGCCAGCAGACCGATCGGGTCTAACTATGGCTACACCTTC
CDR3: CASRPIGSNYGYTF

V: TRBV12-3/TRBV12-4
D: TRBD1
J: TRBJ2-7
size: many
DNA: TGTGCCAGCAGTCCGGGGACAGGGGACGAGCAGTACTTC
CDR3: CASSPGTGDEQYF

V: TRBV19
D: -
J: TRBJ1-1
size: many
DNA: TGTGCCAGTAATACAGGAATCGCGGGGGCCGGGTTCGCTTTCTTT
CDR3: CASNTGIAGAGFAFF

V: TRBV19
D: -
J: TRBJ1-5
size: few
DNA: TGTGCCAGTAGTATCAAGGATGTGGGCAATCAGCCCCAGCATTTT
CDR3: CASSIKDVGNQPQHF

V: TRBV20-1
D: -
J: TRBJ1-2
size: -
DNA: TGCAGTGCTAGAGAAGGCAGGGACTATGGCTACACCTTC
CDR3: CSAREGRDYGYTF

V: TRBV27
D: -
J: TRBJ2-3
size: -
DNA: TGTGCCAGCAGTTTATCGGTGTTAGGGTCAGATACGCAGTATTTT
CDR3: CASSLSVLGSDTQYF

V: TRBV28
D: TRBD2
J: TRBJ2-1
size: -
DNA: TGTGCCAGCAGTACCCTAGCGGGGACCGCCTACAATGAGCAGTTCTTC
CDR3: CASSTLAGTAYNEQFF

V: TRBV12-3/TRBV12-4
D: TRBD1
J: TRBJ2-2
size: many
DNA: TGTGCCAGCAGGCAAGCTCAGGGGGCGAAGAACACCGGGGAGCTGTTTTTT
CDR3: CASRQAQGAKNTGELFF

V: TRBV27
D: TRBD1
J: TRBJ2-1
size: -
DNA: TGTGTCAGCAGTCACGGACAGGGGAGTTACAATGAGCAGTTCTTC
CDR3: CVSSHGQGSYNEQFF

V: TRBV7-9
D: -
J: TRBJ2-3
size: few
DNA: TGTGCCAGCAGCCAGATCGGGGGGCTGGATACGCAGTATTTT
CDR3: CASSQIGGLDTQYF

V: TRBV12-3/TRBV12-4
D: TRBD1
J: TRBJ1-2
size: -
DNA: TGTGCCAGCAGTCTACAGGGGGGTCGTGGCTACACCTTC
CDR3: CASSLQGGRGYTF

V: TRBV29-1
D: -
J: TRBJ1-2
size: many
DNA: TGCAGCGTTCACCCCGTGGACGGGACTGGCTACACCTTC
CDR3: CSVHPVDGTGYTF

V: TRBV6-4
D: TRBD1
J: TRBJ2-2
size: few
DNA: TGTGCCAGCAGTGCCGAAAAACAGGGGATTGGGACCGGGGAGCTGTTTTTT
CDR3: CASSAEKQGIGTGELFF

V: TRBV29-1
D: TRBD2
J: TRBJ2-1
size: -
DNA: TGCAGCGTTGCAATAGCGGGGGACAATGAGCAGTTCTTC
CDR3: CSVAIAGDNEQFF

V: TRBV6-2/TRBV6-3
D: -
J: TRBJ1-5
size: few
DNA: TGTGCCAGCAGTTACTCGTACGGGGCTAGCAATCAGCCCCAGCATTTT
CDR3: CASSYSYGASNQPQHF

V: TRBV2
D: -
J: TRBJ1-1
size: -
DNA: TGTGCCAGCATGGTCAGGGGCGAAGCTTTCTTT
CDR3: CASMVRGEAFF

V: TRBV5-5
D: -
J: TRBJ2-1
size: few
DNA: TGTGCCAGCAGCTCGCATGTCGTCGAAGACTATGAGCAGTTCTTC
CDR3: CASSSHVVEDYEQFF

V: TRBV5-6
D: TRBD1
J: TRBJ1-4
size: few
DNA: TGTGCCAGCAGTGTGAGGGACAGGGCATATGAAAAACTGTTTTTT
CDR3: CASSVRDRAYEKLFF

V: TRBV19
D: -
J: TRBJ2-1
size: many
DNA: TGTGCCAGTAGTAACTCCATTCAGGGGTACAATGAGCAGTTCTTC
CDR3: CASSNSIQGYNEQFF

V: TRBV29-1
D: TRBD2
J: TRBJ2-1
size: -
DNA: TGCAGCGTTGAGGATTCGGCGGGGGGCCGGGCCTACAATGAGCAGTTCTTC
CDR3: CSVEDSAGGRAYNEQFF

V: TRBV29-1
D: -
J: TRBJ1-1
size: -
DNA: TGCAGCGTCAGTGCGTTGGAGGGCACTGAAGCTTTCTTT
CDR3: CSVSALEGTEAFF

V: TRBV28
D: -
J: TRBJ1-4
size: -
DNA: TGTGCCAGCTCCCCCCCGGGAACAGAATTTGAAAAACTGTTTTTT
CDR3: CASSPPGTEFEKLFF

V: TRBV25-1
D: -
J: TRBJ1-5
size: -
DNA: TGTGCCAGCAGTGAAGGCTTTAGCAATCAGCCCCAGCATTTT
CDR3: CASSEGFSNQPQHF

V: TRBV6-2/TRBV6-3
D: -
J: TRBJ1-1
size: -
DNA: TGTGCCACCCTCATTCGGGGGGCCGCTGAAGCTTTCTTT
CDR3: CATLIRGAAEAFF

V: TRBV12-3/TRBV12-4
D: -
J: TRBJ2-7
size: many
DNA: TGTGCCAGCAGCCGCCCGGGGAACTCCTACGAGCAGTACTTC
CDR3: CASSRPGNSYEQYF

V: TRBV7-2
D: -
J: TRBJ2-7
size: many
DNA: TGTGCCAGCAGCTTACTGGCGGGGAGCTACGAGCAGTACTTC
CDR3: CASSLLAGSYEQYF

V: TRBV7-9
D: -
J: TRBJ2-5
size: many
DNA: TGTGCCAGCAGTAGTAGGACGGCCAAAGAGACCCAGTACTTC
CDR3: CASSSRTAKETQYF

V: TRBV7-6
D: -
J: TRBJ1-1
size: many
DNA: TGTGCCAGCAGCTCCGCAGGCGAAGCTTTCTTT
CDR3: CASSSAGEAFF

V: TRBV7-2
D: -
J: TRBJ1-2
size: many
DNA: TGTGCCAGCAGCTTAGAGGTGGGCGCTCACTTC
CDR3: CASSLEVGAHF

V: TRBV7-4
D: TRBD1
J: TRBJ2-6
size: many
DNA: TGTGCCAGCAGCTCTCCAGGGGGCGCTGGGGCCAACGTCCTGACTTTC
CDR3: CASSSPGGAGANVLTF

V: TRBV12-3/TRBV12-4
D: -
J: TRBJ1-2
size: few
DNA: TGTGCCAGCAGTTCCGTCTGGACAGAGAAGACCTTC
CDR3: CASSSVWTEKTF

V: TRBV29-1
D: TRBD1
J: TRBJ2-7
size: few
DNA: TGCAGCGTTACCCTGTGGACAGGGCTCTACGAGCAGTACTTC
CDR3: CSVTLWTGLYEQYF

V: TRBV6-2/TRBV6-3
D: -
J: TRBJ2-3
size: -
DNA: TGTGCCAGCAGCCCCGGCCTAGCAGCCACAGATACGCAGTATTTT
CDR3: CASSPGLAATDTQYF

V: TRBV20-1
D: -
J: TRBJ2-2
size: few
DNA: TGCAGTGCTAGAGATCTGCTGGGGAACACCGGGGAGCTGTTTTTT
CDR3: CSARDLLGNTGELFF

V: TRBV7-2
D: -
J: TRBJ1-1
size: many
DNA: TGTGCCAGCAGCTTAGTTTGGGGATATGACACTGAAGCTTTCTTT
CDR3: CASSLVWGYDTEAFF

V: TRBV20-1
D: -
J: TRBJ1-5
size: few
DNA: TGCAGCGCATATTTGGGTCAGCCCCAGCATTTT
CDR3: CSAYLGQPQHF

V: TRBV28
D: -
J: TRBJ2-1
size: many
DNA: TGTGCCAGCAGTTTATTTCCACTCCCCTACAATGAGCAGTTCTTC
CDR3: CASSLFPLPYNEQFF

V: TRBV7-6
D: -
J: TRBJ2-2
size: many
DNA: TGTGCCAGCAGCTTTGGGGGATTCTTCACCGGGGAGCTGTTTTTT
CDR3: CASSFGGFFTGELFF

V: TRBV5-5
D: -
J: TRBJ2-3
size: few
DNA: TGTGCCAGCAGCTGGGGGCCGAGGCCTGCAGAAGATACGCAGTATTTT
CDR3: CASSWGPRPAEDTQYF